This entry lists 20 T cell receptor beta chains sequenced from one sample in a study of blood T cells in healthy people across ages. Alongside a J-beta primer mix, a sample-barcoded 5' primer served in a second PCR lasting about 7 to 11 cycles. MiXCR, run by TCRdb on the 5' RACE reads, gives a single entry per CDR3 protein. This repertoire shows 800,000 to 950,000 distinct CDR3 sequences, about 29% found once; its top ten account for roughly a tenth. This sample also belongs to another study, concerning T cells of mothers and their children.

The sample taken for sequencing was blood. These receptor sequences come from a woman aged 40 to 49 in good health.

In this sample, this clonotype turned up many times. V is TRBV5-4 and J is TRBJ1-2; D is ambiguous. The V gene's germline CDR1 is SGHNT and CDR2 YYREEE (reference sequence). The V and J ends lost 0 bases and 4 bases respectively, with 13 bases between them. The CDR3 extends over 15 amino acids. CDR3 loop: CASSLEGSGGYGYTF. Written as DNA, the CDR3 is TGTGCCAGCAGCTTGGAGGGCAGCGGTGGCTATGGCTACACCTTC.

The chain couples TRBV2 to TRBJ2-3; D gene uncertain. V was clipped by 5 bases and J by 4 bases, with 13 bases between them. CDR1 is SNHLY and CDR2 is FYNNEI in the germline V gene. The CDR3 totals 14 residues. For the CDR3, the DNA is TGTGCCAGCAGTTCCGCGACCTACGCAGATACGCAGTATTTT. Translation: CASSSATYADTQYF.

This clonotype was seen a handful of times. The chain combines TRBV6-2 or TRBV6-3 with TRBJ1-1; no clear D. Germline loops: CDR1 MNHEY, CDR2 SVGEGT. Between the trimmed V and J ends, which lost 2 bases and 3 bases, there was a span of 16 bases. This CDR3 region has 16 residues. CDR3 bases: TGTGCCAGCAGTTACCCCATGGACGGTGGAGACACTGAAGCTTTCTTT. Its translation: CASSYPMDGGDTEAFF.

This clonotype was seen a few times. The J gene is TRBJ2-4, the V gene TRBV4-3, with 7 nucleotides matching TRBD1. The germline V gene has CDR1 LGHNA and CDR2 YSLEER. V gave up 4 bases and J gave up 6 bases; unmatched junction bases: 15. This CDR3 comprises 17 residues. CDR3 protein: CASSPQVSGTAVNIQYF. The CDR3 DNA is TGCGCCAGCAGCCCGCAGGTATCCGGGACAGCCGTAAACATTCAGTACTTC.

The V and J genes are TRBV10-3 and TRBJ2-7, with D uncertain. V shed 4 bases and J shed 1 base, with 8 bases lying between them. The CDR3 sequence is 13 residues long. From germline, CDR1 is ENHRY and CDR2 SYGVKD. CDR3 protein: CAISAMESYEQYF. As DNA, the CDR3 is TGTGCCATCAGTGCGATGGAGTCCTACGAGCAGTACTTC.

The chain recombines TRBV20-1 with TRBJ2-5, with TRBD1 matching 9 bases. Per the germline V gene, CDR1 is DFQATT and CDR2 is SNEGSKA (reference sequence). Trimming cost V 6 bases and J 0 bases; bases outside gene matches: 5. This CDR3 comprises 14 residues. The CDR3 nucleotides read TGCAGTGCAGTCGGGACAGGGTACCAAGAGACCCAGTACTTC. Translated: CSAVGTGYQETQYF.

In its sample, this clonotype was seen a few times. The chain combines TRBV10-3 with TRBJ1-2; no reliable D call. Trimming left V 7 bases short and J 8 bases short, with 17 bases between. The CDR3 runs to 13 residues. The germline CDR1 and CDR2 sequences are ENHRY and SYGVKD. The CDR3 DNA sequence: TGTGCCATCAAAGAGCATAGTGACGTGGGCTACACCTTC. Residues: CAIKEHSDVGYTF.

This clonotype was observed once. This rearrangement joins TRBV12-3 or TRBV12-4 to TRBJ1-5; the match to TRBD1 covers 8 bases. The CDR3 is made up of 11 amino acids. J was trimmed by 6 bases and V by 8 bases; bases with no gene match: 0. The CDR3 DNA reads TGTGCCAGCGGACAGGGTCAGCCCCAGCATTTT. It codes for CASGQGQPQHF.

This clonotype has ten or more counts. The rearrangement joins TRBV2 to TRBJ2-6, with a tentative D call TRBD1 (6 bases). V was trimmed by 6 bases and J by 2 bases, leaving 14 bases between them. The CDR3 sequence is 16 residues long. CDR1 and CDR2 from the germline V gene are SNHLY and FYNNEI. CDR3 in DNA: TGTGCCAGCAGGGACAGAGTATACGCTGGGGCCAACGTCCTGACTTTC. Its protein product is CASRDRVYAGANVLTF.

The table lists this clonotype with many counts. CDR3 amino acids: CASSGDRGQEQYF. In nucleotides, the CDR3 is TGTGCCAGCAGTGGGGACAGGGGTCAGGAGCAGTACTTC. The rearrangement uses TRBV9 and TRBJ2-7; 10 bases agree with TRBD1. Germline CDR1 and CDR2: SGDLS and YYNGEE. V was pared by 5 bases and J by 7 bases, with 6 bases of the junction left unmatched. The CDR3 extends over 13 amino acids.

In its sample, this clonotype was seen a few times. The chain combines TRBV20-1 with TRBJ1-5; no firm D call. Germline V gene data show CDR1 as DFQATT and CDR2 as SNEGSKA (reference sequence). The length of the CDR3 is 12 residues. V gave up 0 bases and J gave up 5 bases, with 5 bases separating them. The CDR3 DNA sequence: TGCAGTGCTAGAGATGGGGATCAGCCCCAGCATTTT. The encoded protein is CSARDGDQPQHF.

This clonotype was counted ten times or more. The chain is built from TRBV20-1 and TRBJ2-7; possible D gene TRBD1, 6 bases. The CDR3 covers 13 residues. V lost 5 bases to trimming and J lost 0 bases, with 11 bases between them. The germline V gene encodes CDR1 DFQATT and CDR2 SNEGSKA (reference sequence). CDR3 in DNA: TGCAGTGCTCACACAGGGAGCTCCTACGAGCAGTACTTC. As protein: CSAHTGSSYEQYF.

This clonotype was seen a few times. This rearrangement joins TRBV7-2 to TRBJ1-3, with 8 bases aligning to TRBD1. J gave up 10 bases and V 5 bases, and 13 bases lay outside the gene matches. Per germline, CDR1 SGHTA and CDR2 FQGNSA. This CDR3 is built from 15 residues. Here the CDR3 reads CASSPRTGTLITIYF. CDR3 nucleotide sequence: TGTGCCAGCAGCCCCAGGACAGGGACGCTTATAACCATATATTTT.

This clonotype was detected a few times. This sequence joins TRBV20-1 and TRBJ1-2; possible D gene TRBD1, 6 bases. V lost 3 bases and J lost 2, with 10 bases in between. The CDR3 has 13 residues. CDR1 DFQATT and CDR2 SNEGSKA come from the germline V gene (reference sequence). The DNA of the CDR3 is TGCAGTGCTAGTGACAGGACAAACTATGGCTACACCTTC. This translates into CSASDRTNYGYTF.

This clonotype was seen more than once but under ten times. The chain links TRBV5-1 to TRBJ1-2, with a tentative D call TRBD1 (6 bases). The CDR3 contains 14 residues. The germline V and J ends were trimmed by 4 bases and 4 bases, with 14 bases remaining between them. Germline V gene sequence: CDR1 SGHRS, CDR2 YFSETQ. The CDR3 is CASSRGTWGYGYTF. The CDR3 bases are TGCGCCAGCAGCAGGGGGACCTGGGGCTATGGCTACACCTTC.

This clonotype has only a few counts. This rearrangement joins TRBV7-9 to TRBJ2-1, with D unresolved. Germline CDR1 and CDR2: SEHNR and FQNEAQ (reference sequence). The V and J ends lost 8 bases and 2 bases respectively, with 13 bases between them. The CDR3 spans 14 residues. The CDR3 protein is CASQVMGTYNEQFF. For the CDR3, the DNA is TGTGCCAGCCAGGTTATGGGGACCTACAATGAGCAGTTCTTC.

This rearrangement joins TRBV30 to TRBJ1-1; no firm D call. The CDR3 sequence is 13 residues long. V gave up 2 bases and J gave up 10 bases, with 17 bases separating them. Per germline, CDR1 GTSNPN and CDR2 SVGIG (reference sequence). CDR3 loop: CAWSPLSPAAAFF. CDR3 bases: TGTGCCTGGAGTCCTCTCTCGCCGGCCGCAGCTTTCTTT. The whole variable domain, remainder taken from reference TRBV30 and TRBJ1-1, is SQTIHQWPATLVQPVGSPLSLECTVEGTSNPNLYWYRQAAGRGLQLLFYSVGIGQISSEVPQNLSASRPQDRQFILSSKKLLLSDSGFYLCAWSPLSPAAAFFGQGTRLTVV.

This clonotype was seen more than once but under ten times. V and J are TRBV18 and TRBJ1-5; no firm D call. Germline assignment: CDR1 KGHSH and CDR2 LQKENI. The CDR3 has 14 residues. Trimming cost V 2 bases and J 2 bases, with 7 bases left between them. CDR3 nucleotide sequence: TGTGCCAGCTCACCAAAGGGTGGCAATCAGCCCCAGCATTTT. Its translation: CASSPKGGNQPQHF.

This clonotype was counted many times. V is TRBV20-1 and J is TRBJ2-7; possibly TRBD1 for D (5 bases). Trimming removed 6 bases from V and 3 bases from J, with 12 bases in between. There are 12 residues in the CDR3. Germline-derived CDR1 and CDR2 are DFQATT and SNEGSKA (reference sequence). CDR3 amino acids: CSADQGNYEQYF. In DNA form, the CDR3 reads TGCAGTGCGGACCAGGGCAACTACGAGCAGTACTTC.

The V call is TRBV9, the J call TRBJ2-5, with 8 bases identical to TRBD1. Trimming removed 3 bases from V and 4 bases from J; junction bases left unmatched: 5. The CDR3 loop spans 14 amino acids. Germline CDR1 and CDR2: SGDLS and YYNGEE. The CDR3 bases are TGTGCCAGCAGCGCTCGGACAGGGATAGAGACCCAGTACTTC. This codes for CASSARTGIETQYF.